This TCR beta chain was profiled in a study of cytomegalovirus exposure and HLA in healthy donors. General study findings and limits: Researchers reportedly found TCR beta sequences accurately predicted most subjects' HLA-A and HLA-B alleles. It was assumed in the presence/absence analyses that sequencing depth was roughly uniform across donors.

Samples came from healthy bone marrow donors. This CDR3 has 19 residues. Germline CDR1 SGHDT, CDR2 YYEEEE. The trim removed 5 bases at V and 0 bases at J, leaving 14 bases unmatched. The PCR used 60 Vbeta and 13 Jbeta primers. Sequencing was performed with immunoSEQ multiplex PCR; in TCRdb, only in-frame clones are kept and a portion is missing. The listing records 40,000 or so clones. Remarks on this clone: Its matching antigen is unknown.

The rearrangement joins TRBV5-6 to TRBJ2-1; 10 bases match TRBD2. What was sequenced was PBMCs. The receptor was isolated from a woman younger than 45 in good health and CMV-seropositive. The CDR3: CASRAVTGTSENSYNEQFF. CDR3 in DNA: TGTGCCAGCAGGGCAGTAACCGGGACTAGCGAGAACTCCTACAATGAGCAGTTCTTC.